This TCR beta chain derives from a study of PD-1 blockade in classical Hodgkin lymphoma. Whole-study results and caveats: Complete responders' baseline diversity resembled that of newly diagnosed patients. Before treatment, TCR diversity in newly diagnosed patients was reportedly lower than in healthy donors. A significant rise in TCR diversity was seen by C4D1 for CD4+ cells but not for CD8+ cells.

Sequenced by immunoSEQ multiplex PCR; TCRdb stores in-frame clones only, minus some. The sample lists some 96,000 clones; just under 95% were seen once. J gave up 8 bases and V 3 bases, and 4 bases lay outside the gene matches. This CDR3 region has 14 residues. Germline V gives CDR1 SEHNR, CDR2 FQNEAQ (reference sequence). Each of the patients experienced relapse following autologous stem cell transplantation, and their brentuximab vedotin exposure differed. Patients had relapsed/refractory classical Hodgkin lymphoma with complete response, partial response or progressive disease as best response. In regard to this clone: What it binds is not known.

The sequence was collected from a human donor with classical Hodgkin lymphoma. The chain is built from TRBV7-9 and TRBJ2-1; 10 bases line up with TRBD2. Material: peripheral blood mononuclear cells (PBMCs), obtained at baseline. The CDR3 coding sequence is TGTGCCAGCAGCTTTGCTAGCGGGGGAGATGAGCAGTTCTTC. Protein: CASSFASGGDEQFF.